This paragraph covers one T cell receptor (beta chain) sequence. Then a second PCR, running roughly 7 to 12 cycles, was carried out with a sample-barcoded 5' primer and a J-beta primer mix. TCRdb itself ran the 5' RACE reads through MiXCR, one entry per CDR3 protein. The sample shows around 750,000 distinct CDR3 sequences, roughly 53% of them seen only once. Per germline, CDR1 MDHEN and CDR2 SYDVKM. This CDR3 contains 15 residues. This specimen comes from a study of blood T cells in healthy people across ages. The chain couples TRBV28 to TRBJ2-5, with TRBD1 identical over 7 bases. The J call may not be correct, given that the DNA end is closer to TRBJ2-7. The source is a man older than 75 in good health. Sequenced: blood. The CDR3 nucleotides are TGTGCCAGCAGTCCCCAACCGGGACAGCGCTACGAGCAGTACTTC. Amino acid sequence: CASSPQPGQRYEQYF.